This TCR beta chain comes out of a study of vaccination and CD4 T cells after COVID-19. Remarks on this clonotype: Its matching antigen is unknown.

The Oncomine TCR Beta short-read assay generated sequence data from the DNA of cultured CD4+ T cells. TCRdb ran MiXCR on the PCR reads and lists one entry per CDR3 protein. In the table there are about 26,000 distinct CDR3 sequences, about 41% of which are singletons. Stated treatment: roughly ten-day PBMC culture with coronavirus spike peptide pools or control peptides (ViraFEST assay). The length of the CDR3 is 13 residues. This TCR was sampled from a human donor who had recovered from COVID-19. Sequenced sample: CD4+ T cells from blood, cultured in vitro. The chain uses TRBV21-1 and TRBJ2-3; the D segment call TRBD1 is taken from the table without a DNA check. TRBV21-1 is annotated as a pseudogene. The CDR3 region has the DNA TGTGCCAGCAGCTTCCGAAGGGGAGATACGCAGTATTTT. Translating gives CASSFRRGDTQYF.